Detailed here is one T cell receptor (beta chain). Original processing notes: The assay estimated nucleated cells by amplifying reference gene primers. Repertoires were generated with immunoSEQ multiplex PCR, while TCRdb's copy carries only in-frame clones and drops some. D and trimming come from the DNA, and the V and J calls and clone size come from that table. This table has 240,000 or so clones, approximately 87% appearing once. The data originate from a study of blood T cell repertoires in COVID-19. Study context: Samples came from the United States, Italy and Spain, spanning acute and convalescent COVID-19. T cells, B-cell-depleted T cells, or PBMCs supplied cDNA or gDNA.

The ends were cut back, 5 bases at V and 3 bases at J, with 9 bases in the middle. The germline V gene has CDR1 MNHEY and CDR2 SVGAGI. There are 13 residues in the CDR3. This receptor was identified in a man aged 55 to 70 with acute or convalescent COVID-19. V is TRBV6-5 and J is TRBJ2-3; D gene ambiguous. Sequencing was performed on peripheral blood. This CDR3 is CASSLELTDTQYF. The CDR3 coding sequence is TGTGCCAGCAGTCTTGAGTTGACAGATACGCAGTATTTT.